This TCR beta chain was found in a study of T-cell memory formation after mild COVID-19. Study overall: Most TCR clusters belonged to a single donor. General study findings and limits: CD4/CD8 balance held among clones contracting day 15 to 85, and later expanders leaned CD4+. Those CD4+ clones that contracted were mainly in CM and EM (CD8+ ones in EMRA).

Regarding this clonotype: Its antigen remains unknown.

TCRdb called the 5' RACE reads again in MiXCR, with one record for every CDR3 protein. There are almost 250,000 distinct CDR3 sequences in the sample; less than 20% occur only once, and approximately 2.1% lies in the top ten. The CDR3 is 15 residues long. Germline CDR1 and CDR2: SGHKS and YYEKEE (reference sequence). Between the trimmed V and J ends, which lost 1 base and 5 bases, there was a span of 16 bases. What was sequenced was PBMCs or a T cell subset sorted from them (not recorded which). The source is an adult woman who had mild COVID-19 (a few samples of this study predate the infection). Cell type and time point are not known. The chain is built from TRBV5-5 and TRBJ2-7; no clear D gene. The DNA for the CDR3 is TGTGCCAGCAGCTTGATTGGCAACCCTCGGGACGAGCAGTACTTC. It is translated as CASSLIGNPRDEQYF.